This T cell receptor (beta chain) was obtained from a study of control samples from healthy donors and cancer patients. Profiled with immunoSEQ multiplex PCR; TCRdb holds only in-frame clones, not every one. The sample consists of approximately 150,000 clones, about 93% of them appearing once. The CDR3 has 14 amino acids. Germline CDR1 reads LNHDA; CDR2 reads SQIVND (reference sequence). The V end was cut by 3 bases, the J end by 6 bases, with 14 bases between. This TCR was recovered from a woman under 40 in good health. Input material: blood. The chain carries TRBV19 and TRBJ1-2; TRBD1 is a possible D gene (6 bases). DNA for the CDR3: TGTGCCAGTAGTATTCAGGGGAGTCTCGATGGCTACACCTTC. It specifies CASSIQGSLDGYTF.